These T cell receptor beta chains were read from a single sample in a study of T cells in Graves' hyperthyroidism and ophthalmopathy. TCRdb independently ran MiXCR on the multiplex PCR reads; one entry per CDR3 protein. Counted here are under 700,000 distinct CDR3 sequences, over 15% occurring once; the ten biggest clones make up about 17%. Sequenced input: blood. The receptor source for this set is a woman between 18 and 29 years old with Graves' hyperthyroidism. Each CDR3 is given with its conserved first and last residue. D genes are given only for firm matches. Only some rows state a clone size, as once, few, many or a class for expanded clones.

size,J,length,D,V,DNA,CDR3
many,TRBJ1-4,15,.,TRBV7-2,TGTGCCAGCAGCTCGGCTCCGGCAACTAATGAAAAACTGTTTTTT,CASSSAPATNEKLFF
few,TRBJ2-6,16,.,TRBV19,TGTGCCAGTAGTATGATACAGGGCTCTGGGGCCAACGTCCTGACTTTC,CASSMIQGSGANVLTF
many,TRBJ1-5,15,TRBD1,TRBV12-3/TRBV12-4,TGTGCCAGCAGTCGTACAGGGGGCTATATCCCGCCCCAGCATTTT,CASSRTGGYIPPQHF
many,TRBJ2-2,14,TRBD1,TRBV20-1,TGCAGTGCTGCCGGGACAGGGAACACCGGGGAGCTGTTTTTT,CSAAGTGNTGELFF
.,TRBJ1-2,12,.,TRBV10-2,TGCGCCAGCAGTCGCGACGGCGGAAGGGCCACCTTC,CASSRDGGRATF
many,TRBJ2-3,12,.,TRBV29-1,TGCAGCGTTCGGGAAGCCACAGATACGCAGTATTTT,CSVREATDTQYF
.,TRBJ2-5,12,.,TRBV5-1,TGCGCCAGCCGCGCCGTACAAGAGACCCAGTACTTC,CASRAVQETQYF
.,TRBJ1-3,16,.,TRBV6-6,TGTGCCAGCAGTTACTCCAGGATTTCCTCTGGAAACACCATATATTTT,CASSYSRISSGNTIYF
.,TRBJ2-3,16,.,TRBV14,TGTGCCAGCAGCCAAGATTCAGGGTTAATGACAGATACGCAGTATTTT,CASSQDSGLMTDTQYF
many,TRBJ2-5,16,TRBD2,TRBV7-6,TGTGCCAGCAGCTTAGGAGCTAGCGGGGGCTTAGAGACCCAGTACTTC,CASSLGASGGLETQYF
few,TRBJ1-1,16,.,TRBV6-2/TRBV6-3,TGTGCCAGCTCCCGAGGGGAAGGACTGATGAACACTGAAGCTTTCTTT,CASSRGEGLMNTEAFF
.,TRBJ2-4,17,.,TRBV4-2,TGTGCCAGCAGCCGATACAGGGAGGTCGATGGCAAAAACATTCAGTACTTC,CASSRYREVDGKNIQYF
.,TRBJ2-6,16,TRBD2,TRBV19,TGTGCCAGTAGTATACTAGCGGGTTCCGGGGCCAACGTCCTGACTTTC,CASSILAGSGANVLTF
few,TRBJ1-3,16,.,TRBV6-5,TGTGCCAGCAGTTACCTTGACGGGCTCTCTGGAAACACCATATATTTT,CASSYLDGLSGNTIYF
few,TRBJ2-1,14,.,TRBV19,TGTGCCAGTAATCTGGGGGACGGCTACAATGAGCAGTTCTTC,CASNLGDGYNEQFF
many,TRBJ1-1,15,.,TRBV7-2,TGTGCCAGCAGACTGAGGACAGCCTCGAACACTGAAGCTTTCTTT,CASRLRTASNTEAFF
many,TRBJ2-7,13,TRBD1,TRBV20-1,TGCAGTGCTAGAGGGACAGGGCGGGCCGAGCAGTACTTC,CSARGTGRAEQYF
.,TRBJ2-2,15,TRBD1,TRBV24-1,TGTGCCACCTCGAGACAGGGGGCGCTTGGCGGGGAGCTGTTTTTT,CATSRQGALGGELFF
.,TRBJ2-3,14,TRBD2,TRBV27,TGTGCCAGCAGTTGGCTAGCGGGAGCAGATACGCAGTATTTT,CASSWLAGADTQYF
few,TRBJ2-7,15,.,TRBV7-9,TGTGCCAGCAGAATGACACGGACGGCCCGCGGCGAGCAGTACTTC,CASRMTRTARGEQYF
many,TRBJ1-4,11,.,TRBV2,TGTGCCAGCAGTGAGACTGAAAAACTGTTTTTT,CASSETEKLFF
few,TRBJ2-1,14,.,TRBV24-1,TGTGCCACCAGTAGCAGCCGCTCCTACAATGAGCAGTTCTTC,CATSSSRSYNEQFF
many,TRBJ1-1,15,.,TRBV11-3,TGTGCCAGCAGCTTAGACCCGGAGCCCAGGGCTGAAGCTTTCTTT,CASSLDPEPRAEAFF
.,TRBJ1-2,14,.,TRBV5-1,TGCGCCAGCAGCTTGGGACAGATTAACTATGGCTACACCTTC,CASSLGQINYGYTF
.,TRBJ2-4,15,.,TRBV20-1,TGCAGTGCTCCCCCGGGACGGATGAAGAAAAACATTCAGTACTTC,CSAPPGRMKKNIQYF
many,TRBJ2-7,14,.,TRBV7-2,TGTGCCAGCAGCTCAGGGAGCAGTTCCTACGAGCAGTACTTC,CASSSGSSSYEQYF
few,TRBJ2-7,14,.,TRBV10-3,TGTGCCATCAGTGAGAATGTGGGGAGCTACGAGCAGTACTTC,CAISENVGSYEQYF
many,TRBJ1-2,15,.,TRBV7-2,TGTGCCAGCACAGTTGGACTGCCTTTGAACTATGGCTACACCTTC,CASTVGLPLNYGYTF
many,TRBJ2-7,14,.,TRBV20-1,TGCAGTGCTGGGAAACCTCGGGACACATACGAGCAGTACTTC,CSAGKPRDTYEQYF
few,TRBJ2-5,14,.,TRBV11-3,TGTGCCAGCAGCTTAGTAGCCAGACAAGAGACCCAGTACTTC,CASSLVARQETQYF
.,TRBJ1-4,16,TRBD1,TRBV6-1,TGTGCCAGCAATGAGGGGTCCGGGACAGGGAGTGAAAAACTGTTTTTT,CASNEGSGTGSEKLFF
many,TRBJ1-1,11,TRBD1,TRBV6-1,TGTGCCAGCATTCAGGACAGGATAGCTTTCTTT,CASIQDRIAFF
many,TRBJ2-7,13,TRBD1,TRBV20-1,TGCAGTGCTAGGGCTAGGGGGCAGAACGAGCAGTACTTC,CSARARGQNEQYF
many,TRBJ1-1,12,TRBD1,TRBV3-1,TGTGCCAGCAGCCTCACAGGGGAGGCCGCTTTCTTT,CASSLTGEAAFF
few,TRBJ1-2,13,.,TRBV6-2/TRBV6-3,TGTGCCAGCAGTCATGACAGGTTCGAAGGCTACACCTTC,CASSHDRFEGYTF
.,TRBJ2-4,20,TRBD1,TRBV5-1,TGCGCCAGCAGCTTTGGTACCGGGACAGGGGGCCTTCTAGCCAAAAACATTCAGTACTTC,CASSFGTGTGGLLAKNIQYF
.,TRBJ1-4,14,.,TRBV20-1,TGCAGTGCTAGTAGCTCACCAACTAATGAAAAACTGTTTTTT,CSASSSPTNEKLFF
.,TRBJ2-2,18,.,TRBV6-5,TGTGCCAGCAGTTTTGATCTCCGGGACCCGAGGGGCACCGGGGAGCTGTTTTTT,CASSFDLRDPRGTGELFF
.,TRBJ1-1,17,TRBD1,TRBV20-1,TGCAGTGCTAGAGATCGGCGACAGGGGGGGACATCCACTGAAGCTTTCTTT,CSARDRRQGGTSTEAFF
.,TRBJ2-5,15,TRBD2,TRBV10-3,TGTGCCATCAGTCAACCAGCGGGACTCTCGGAGACCCAGTACTTC,CAISQPAGLSETQYF
.,TRBJ1-2,17,.,TRBV18,TGTGCCAGCTCTCCACGATCGGGGGGCGCACAGGTCTATGGCTACACCTTC,CASSPRSGGAQVYGYTF
.,TRBJ2-7,15,TRBD1,TRBV7-6,TGTGCCAGCAGCTTAGGAGCCGGGACAGGGGGCGAACAGTACTTC,CASSLGAGTGGEQYF
.,TRBJ2-6,18,TRBD2,TRBV19,TGTGCCAGTAGTATGAGGCTAGCGGGAGTCTCGGGGGCCAACGTCCTGACTTTC,CASSMRLAGVSGANVLTF
few,TRBJ1-6,17,TRBD1,TRBV28,TGTGCCAGCAGCCCCATGGGCAGGGGGCGGTTCTTTTCACCCCTCCACTTT,CASSPMGRGRFFSPLHF
.,TRBJ1-2,13,.,TRBV7-9,TGTGCCAGCAGCTTAGAGGAAACGCGGGGCTACACCTTC,CASSLEETRGYTF
many,TRBJ1-2,15,TRBD1,TRBV30,TGTGCCGAAGCCGGGACAGGGGCTTTCAGAAAAGGCTACACCTTC,CAEAGTGAFRKGYTF
many,TRBJ1-1,14,.,TRBV3-1,TGTGCCAGCAGCCAAGATGACAGGAACACTGAAGCTTTCTTT,CASSQDDRNTEAFF
.,TRBJ1-6,18,TRBD1,TRBV24-1,TGTGCCACCAGATTGGGGCACAGGGGGCATAGGGTTAATTCACCCCTCCACTTT,CATRLGHRGHRVNSPLHF
many,TRBJ2-3,15,.,TRBV5-1,TGCGCCAGCAGCTTGGAACAGGGCCGCACAGATACGCAGTATTTT,CASSLEQGRTDTQYF
many,TRBJ1-2,13,TRBD1,TRBV7-9,TGTGCCAGCAGTCGGACAGGAAACTATGGCTACACCTTC,CASSRTGNYGYTF
many,TRBJ2-7,15,.,TRBV20-1,TGCAGTGCTAGAGATTCTAGGCCCCCGAGCCACGAGCAGTACTTC,CSARDSRPPSHEQYF
many,TRBJ1-5,15,.,TRBV12-3/TRBV12-4,TGTGCCAGCAGTCCTTTGGGACCCGGCTTTCAGCCCCAGCATTTT,CASSPLGPGFQPQHF
many,TRBJ2-3,13,.,TRBV18,TGTGCCAGCTCACCACGATTGGAAGATACGCAGTATTTT,CASSPRLEDTQYF
many,TRBJ1-2,15,TRBD1,TRBV2,TGTGCCAGCAGCTTTTCTGGACAGGGAAGCTATGGCTACACCTTC,CASSFSGQGSYGYTF
.,TRBJ2-7,16,.,TRBV18,TGTGCCAGCTCACTTCTTCCATTGGGGGTATCGGGAGAGCAGTACTTC,CASSLLPLGVSGEQYF
.,TRBJ2-2,13,.,TRBV30,TGTGCCTGGAGTGTAGCCAGGACCGGGGAGCTGTTTTTT,CAWSVARTGELFF
many,TRBJ2-1,19,.,TRBV10-3,TGTGCCATCAGTAGAAGGAGGGACGGACTCACCAGCTCCTACAATGAGCAGTTCTTC,CAISRRRDGLTSSYNEQFF
many,TRBJ1-3,12,.,TRBV2,TGTGCCAGCAGTGAACGTCGAAACACCATATATTTT,CASSERRNTIYF